The 11 T cell receptor beta chains below come from one sample, sequenced in a study of breast tumors, draining lymph nodes, adjacent tissues. TCRdb fed the multiplex PCR reads into MiXCR, producing one record per CDR3 protein. This sample has about 130,000 distinct CDR3 sequences, with nearly 20% found just once. Breast cancer patients provided tissue from their axillary draining lymph nodes. Sequenced: axillary lymph node tissue. These receptors were obtained from a female donor with breast cancer. Some clones in this sample may be carry-over from other donors' samples.

The chain couples TRBV6-5 to TRBJ1-2; D uncertain. The V gene's germline CDR1 is MNHEY and CDR2 SVGAGI. V dropped 5 bases and J dropped 5 bases, with 6 bases sitting between them. CDR3 length equals 11 residues. DNA for the CDR3: TGTGCCAGCAGTCGAGGGTATGGCTACACCTTC. Its protein product is CASSRGYGYTF.

This sequence joins TRBV30 and TRBJ1-2; 8 nucleotides agree with TRBD1. Germline V lookup: CDR1 GTSNPN, CDR2 SVGIG (reference sequence). J gave up 4 bases and V 4 bases, and 2 bases lay outside the gene matches. CDR3 length: 12 amino acids. CDR3 sequence (DNA): TGTGCCTGGAAGGGACAGGCCTATGGCTACACCTTC. Translated: CAWKGQAYGYTF.

For this clonotype: A much larger clone is a single base away; this may be a read error. This chain connects TRBV3-1 to TRBJ1-2, with D hard to call. Germline V gene sequence: CDR1 LGHDT, CDR2 YNNKEL (reference sequence). The CDR3 is 14 amino acids. The CDR3 spells CASGQDLGGYGYTF. The CDR3 DNA is TGTGCCAGCGGCCAAGATCTGGGTGGGTATGGCTACACCTTC.

This clonotype has ten or more counts. The chain joins TRBV5-1 to TRBJ2-2; no clear D gene. The CDR3 extends over 14 amino acids. CDR1 is SGHRS, CDR2 YFSETQ, per germline. The V end was cut by 0 bases, the J end by 2 bases, with 5 bases between. CDR3 DNA sequence: TGCGCCAGCAGCTTGGCGGCTAACACCGGGGAGCTGTTTTTT. Translated, it gives CASSLAANTGELFF.

This clonotype was observed at least ten times. The V call is TRBV29-1, the J call TRBJ2-2, with 9 bases matching TRBD2. The junction had 10 bases not matched to a gene; V was cut back by 0 bases and J by 8 bases. CDR1 and CDR2 from the germline V gene are SQVTM and ANQGSEA. The CDR3 has 16 amino acids. The CDR3 protein is CSVEDRASGISGELFF. As DNA, the CDR3 is TGCAGCGTTGAAGATAGGGCTAGCGGGATCTCGGGGGAGCTGTTTTTT.

This clonotype showed up many times. V usage is TRBV12-3 or TRBV12-4 and J usage is TRBJ1-2; D unresolved. This CDR3 region has 13 residues. V was cut by 3 bases and J by 4 bases, with 9 bases left in between. The CDR3: CASSFNSRYGYTF. CDR3 bases: TGTGCCAGCAGTTTCAACTCCCGCTATGGCTACACCTTC.

The table lists this clonotype with many counts. The chain joins TRBV2 to TRBJ2-7, with 7 nucleotides matching TRBD2. The length of the CDR3 is 13 residues. V was clipped by 5 bases and J by 2 bases; unmatched bases: 3. Per the germline V gene, CDR1 is SNHLY and CDR2 is FYNNEI. CDR3 nucleotide sequence: TGTGCCAGCAGTCTAGCGGCAACCTACGAGCAGTACTTC. Its translation is CASSLAATYEQYF.

This clonotype was observed many times. This chain joins TRBV7-3 and TRBJ2-1, with unresolved D. The CDR3 sequence is 18 residues long. Germline CDR1 is SGHTA and CDR2 is FQGTGA. Trimming cost V 5 bases and J 5 bases, with 25 bases left between them. The CDR3 DNA sequence: TGTGCCAGCAGCCCTCGTGGTAGTTCGCCGATTAAAGACAATGAGCAGTTCTTC. Its protein product is CASSPRGSSPIKDNEQFF.

This clonotype appeared many times. The chain combines TRBV11-2 with TRBJ2-1; D is ambiguous. Trimming cost V 1 base and J 10 bases, with 8 bases left between them. CDR3 length: 12 amino acids. CDR1 is SGHAT and CDR2 is FQNNGV in the germline V gene. CDR3 loop: CASSLAWGEQFF. The CDR3 nucleotides read TGTGCCAGCAGCTTAGCCTGGGGAGAGCAGTTCTTC.

The table lists this clonotype with many counts. V is TRBV7-9 and J is TRBJ2-3; the D gene is possibly TRBD1 (6 bases). Trimming pared 0 bases from V and 6 bases from J, leaving 10 bases between. This CDR3 has 14 residues. CDR1 is SEHNR and CDR2 is FQNEAQ in the germline V gene (reference sequence). CDR3 sequence reads: CASSLAAGVDTQYF. The CDR3 DNA is TGTGCCAGCAGCTTAGCTGCAGGGGTTGATACGCAGTATTTT.

The table lists this clonotype with a few counts. This sequence joins TRBV3-1 and TRBJ1-4; D perhaps matches TRBD1 (6 bases). Germline lookup yields CDR1 LGHDT and CDR2 YNNKEL (reference sequence). CDR3 length: 13 residues. The V end lost 2 bases, the J end lost 13 bases, and 14 bases lay between the germline ends. CDR3 nucleotide sequence: TGTGCCAGCAGCCAAAAGGGGGATAGGGGACTGTTTTTT. This gives the protein CASSQKGDRGLFF.